The source of this TCR beta chain is a study of cytomegalovirus exposure and HLA in healthy donors. Study findings and constraints: An analysis that was carried out later associated fewer than 20,000 TCR beta sequences with HLA alleles at 0.05 false discovery rate. Among the most significant clusters, several appeared linked to common viral pathogens in a later analysis.

The PCR used 60 Vbeta and 13 Jbeta primers. Libraries were prepared by immunoSEQ multiplex PCR; TCRdb keeps only in-frame clonotypes and omits some of them. The table lists about 190,000 clones, roughly 86% of them singletons. With respect to this clone: Its antigen remains unidentified.

Trimming removed 4 bases from V and 0 bases from J; junction bases left unmatched: 8. CDR3 size: 17 residues. Germline values: CDR1 SGHTS, CDR2 YDEGEE. Sequencing input: PBMCs. V gene TRBV5-8 combines with J gene TRBJ2-2, with TRBD1 matching 8 bases. The source is a woman between 18 and 30 years old in good health and CMV-seronegative. The CDR3 loop is CASSPDRGSTNTGELFF. The CDR3 DNA reads as TGTGCCAGCAGCCCCGACAGGGGTTCCACGAACACCGGGGAGCTGTTTTTT.